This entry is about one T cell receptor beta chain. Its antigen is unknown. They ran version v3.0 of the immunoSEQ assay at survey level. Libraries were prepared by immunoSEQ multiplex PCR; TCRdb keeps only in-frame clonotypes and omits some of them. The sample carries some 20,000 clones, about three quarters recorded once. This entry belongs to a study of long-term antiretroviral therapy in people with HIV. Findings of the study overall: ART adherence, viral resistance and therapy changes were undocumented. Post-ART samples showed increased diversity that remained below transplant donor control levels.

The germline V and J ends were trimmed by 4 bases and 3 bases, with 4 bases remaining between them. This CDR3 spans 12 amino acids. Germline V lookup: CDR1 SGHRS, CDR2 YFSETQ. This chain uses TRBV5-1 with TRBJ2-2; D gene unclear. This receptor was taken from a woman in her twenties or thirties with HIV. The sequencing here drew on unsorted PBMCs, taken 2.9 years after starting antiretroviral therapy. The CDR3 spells CASSQDTGELFF. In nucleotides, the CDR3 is TGCGCCAGCAGCCAAGACACCGGGGAGCTGTTTTTT.